These 25 T cell receptor beta chains share one sample of origin, sequenced in a study of T cell responses to AZD1222 COVID-19 vaccine. Sequencing used immunoSEQ multiplex PCR; TCRdb keeps in-frame clones, though not all of them. The sample lists over 85,000 clones, roughly 93% occurring once. This sample comprised peripheral blood, obtained 28 days after the second AZD1222 dose. The source of these receptors is an adult who received the AZD1222 COVID-19 vaccine.

This chain joins TRBV19 and TRBJ1-5, with D maybe TRBD1 (5 bases). The germline CDR1 and CDR2 sequences are LNHDA and SQIVND (reference sequence). The germline V and J ends were trimmed by 7 bases and 2 bases, with 18 bases remaining between them. The CDR3 spans 16 residues. CDR3 sequence reads: CASNADRDAGNQPQHF. In DNA, the CDR3 is TGTGCCAGTAATGCGGACCGGGACGCTGGCAATCAGCCCCAGCATTTT.

This chain connects TRBV27 to TRBJ2-2, with 8 nucleotides matching TRBD1. The junction had 14 bases not matched to a gene; V was cut back by 5 bases and J by 6 bases. Per germline, CDR1 MNHEY and CDR2 SMNVEV (reference sequence). CDR3 size: 17 residues. DNA for the CDR3: TGTGCCAGCAGTCCACCGACCTCCAAGACAGGGGCCGGGGAGCTGTTTTTT. Its protein product is CASSPPTSKTGAGELFF.

In DNA form, the CDR3 reads TGTGCCAGTAGGATTGGCGACGATTCGAGCAATCAGCCCCAGCATTTT. Translated: CASRIGDDSSNQPQHF. V is TRBV19 and J is TRBJ1-5, with D unresolved. Germline values: CDR1 LNHDA, CDR2 SQIVND (reference sequence). Trimming took 6 bases from V and 1 from J, leaving 16 bases between them. The CDR3 contains 16 residues.

The rearrangement uses TRBV19 and TRBJ1-1; no reliable D call. The CDR3 consists of 14 residues. Trimming removed 1 base at V and 1 base at J, with 7 bases between. Germline V gives CDR1 LNHDA, CDR2 SQIVND (reference sequence). DNA of the CDR3: TGTGCCAGTAGTATAGTACATCCGAACACTGAAGCTTTCTTT. It encodes CASSIVHPNTEAFF.

The chain has TRBV6-5 and TRBJ2-5, with 10 bases that match TRBD2. The CDR3 is 15 residues long. Germline CDR1 and CDR2: MNHEY and SVGAGI. With 3 bases clipped from V and 4 bases from J, the junction kept 5 bases outside the gene matches. CDR3 residues: CASSYNRLAGETQYF. Here the CDR3 DNA reads TGTGCCAGCAGTTATAATAGACTAGCGGGAGAGACCCAGTACTTC.

The V and J genes are TRBV30 and TRBJ1-2; maybe TRBD1 (5 bases). The V end lost 8 bases, the J end lost 9 bases, and 19 bases lay between the germline ends. Germline V CDR1 and CDR2: GTSNPN, SVGIG (reference sequence). The CDR3 spans 12 residues. Here the CDR3 DNA reads TGTGCCAGTGAACTTGGGCGGGGGAGCTACACCTTC. Translation: CASELGRGSYTF.

The genes are TRBV7-2 and TRBJ2-7; D gene ambiguous. Germline V gives CDR1 SGHTA, CDR2 FQGNSA. V was pared by 3 bases and J by 1 base, with 7 bases between. The CDR3 sequence is 13 residues long. The CDR3 spells CASSFASSYEQYF. The DNA of the CDR3 is TGTGCCAGCAGCTTCGCATCTTCCTACGAGCAGTACTTC. The variable domain in full, completed from reference TRBV7-2 and TRBJ2-7, reads GAGVSQSPSNKVTEKGKDVELRCDPISGHTALYWYRQSLGQGLEFLIYFQGNSAPDKSGLPSDRFSAERTGGSVSTLTIQRTQQEDSAVYLCASSFASSYEQYFGPGTRLTVT.

The chain recombines TRBV6-6 with TRBJ1-5, with TRBD1 identical over 11 bases. The germline V gene has CDR1 MNHNY and CDR2 SVGAGI (reference sequence). The length of the CDR3 is 15 residues. V dropped 6 bases and J dropped 7; count of bases not matched to a gene: 8. The CDR3 DNA reads TGTGCCAGCAGCGGACAGGGGGCCTACGGACAGCCCCAGCATTTT. It translates to CASSGQGAYGQPQHF.

J is TRBJ1-5 and V is TRBV12-5, with D hard to call. Germline-derived CDR1 and CDR2 are LGHNT and FRNRAP. The V end was cut by 0 bases, the J end by 6 bases, with 6 bases between. There are 13 residues in the CDR3. CDR3 protein: CASGLVGPQPQHF. CDR3 DNA: TGTGCTAGTGGTTTGGTCGGCCCTCAGCCCCAGCATTTT.

This clone was seen just once. CDR3 residues: CASSEDSNGNYGYTF. CDR3 nucleotide sequence: TGTGCCAGCAGTGAAGACAGCAACGGGAACTATGGCTACACCTTC. The chain uses TRBV6-4 and TRBJ1-2; tentatively, D is TRBD1 (5 bases). Trimming cost V 3 bases and J 2 bases, with 13 bases left between them. There are 15 residues in the CDR3. Germline CDR1 MRHNA, CDR2 SNTAGT.

This chain joins TRBV24-1 and TRBJ1-5; 8 bases align to TRBD1. Losses at the gene ends were 2 bases for V and 6 bases for J; bases not matched to a gene: 8. Germline CDR1 KGHDR, CDR2 SFDVKD. The CDR3 sequence is 16 residues long. The DNA of the CDR3 is TGTGCCACCAGTGATTGGGACAGGTCTTTAGGTCAGCCCCAGCATTTT. As protein: CATSDWDRSLGQPQHF.

The chain recombines TRBV28 with TRBJ1-3, with D possibly being TRBD1 (5 bases). CDR3 length: 15 residues. V was cut by 5 bases and J by 0 bases, with 11 bases left in between. The germline V gene encodes CDR1 MDHEN and CDR2 SYDVKM. The CDR3 DNA follows: TGTGCCAGCAGTGGGGGATCTCTCTCTGGAAACACCATATATTTT. It is translated as CASSGGSLSGNTIYF.

The V call is TRBV27, the J call TRBJ2-5, with 7 nucleotides matching TRBD1. Germline CDR1 reads MNHEY; CDR2 reads SMNVEV (reference sequence). V shed 9 bases and J 1 base; nucleotides not matched to a gene: 5. CDR3 length: 13 amino acids. The CDR3, as DNA: TGTGCCAGTCACGGGACAGCCCAAGAGACCCAGTACTTC. Protein sequence: CASHGTAQETQYF.

The chain employs TRBV5-1 and TRBJ1-2; TRBD1 is a possible D gene (5 bases). V lost 0 bases to trimming and J lost 4 bases, with 13 bases between them. Per germline, CDR1 SGHRS and CDR2 YFSETQ. CDR3 size: 15 residues. The CDR3 DNA follows: TGCGCCAGCAGCTTGGGATATGGGACGGTCTATGGCTACACCTTC. This gives the protein CASSLGYGTVYGYTF. Full variable domain (remainder filled in from reference TRBV5-1 and TRBJ1-2): KAGVTQTPRYLIKTRGQQVTLSCSPISGHRSVSWYQQTPGQGLQFLFEYFSETQRNKGNFPGRFSGRQFSNSRSEMNVSTLELGDSALYLCASSLGYGTVYGYTFGSGTRLTVV.

The chain recombines TRBV6-5 with TRBJ2-5; 7 bases line up with TRBD2. CDR1 is MNHEY and CDR2 is SVGAGI in the germline V gene. The CDR3 contains 14 residues. The ends lost 7 bases at V and 4 bases at J; junction bases unmatched: 9. The CDR3 loop reads CASTSLGGRETQYF. The CDR3 region has the DNA TGTGCCAGCACCTCGTTGGGCGGGAGAGAGACCCAGTACTTC.

V gene TRBV20-1 combines with J gene TRBJ1-2, with D possibly TRBD1 on 6 matching bases. Germline V gene lookup returns CDR1 DFQATT and CDR2 SNEGSKA (reference sequence). V was pared by 3 bases and J by 0 bases, with 20 bases between. The CDR3 sequence is 17 residues long. CDR3 amino acids: CSASSQGIRSTNYGYTF. The CDR3 nucleotides read TGCAGTGCTAGTTCACAGGGAATACGAAGTACTAACTATGGCTACACCTTC.

This chain joins TRBV18 and TRBJ1-1; 11 bases match TRBD1. Germline CDR1 is KGHSH and CDR2 is LQKENI. The CDR3 spans 17 residues. Trimming at V came to 3 bases and at J to 4 bases, leaving 10 bases not matched to a gene. The CDR3 DNA is TGTGCCAGCTCACCGCCAGGGACAGGGGGTCGGGGCACTGAAGCTTTCTTT. Protein: CASSPPGTGGRGTEAFF.

The chain recombines TRBV5-4 with TRBJ2-7; perhaps TRBD2 as D (5 bases). CDR3 length: 13 residues. CDR1 is SGHNT and CDR2 is YYREEE in the germline V gene (reference sequence). The V gene lost 4 bases and the J gene lost 1 base, with 9 bases spanning the gap. In DNA form, the CDR3 reads TGTGCCAGCAGCCACGGGGAATCCTACGAGCAGTACTTC. It translates to CASSHGESYEQYF.

The chain is built from TRBV3-1 (or the pseudogene TRBV3-2) and TRBJ2-2; TRBD2 matches 14 bases. After removal of 3 bases from V and 5 bases from J, the junction contained 5 bases not matched to a gene. Germline V gene data show CDR1 as LGHDT and CDR2 as YNNKEL (reference sequence). This CDR3 has 17 amino acids. The CDR3 region is CASSHGLAGGRTGELFF. The CDR3 bases are TGTGCCAGCAGCCACGGACTAGCGGGAGGTAGGACCGGGGAGCTGTTTTTT.

The V call is TRBV11-2, the J call TRBJ2-1; 7 bases agree with TRBD2. The V segment lost 1 base and the J segment 10 bases; nucleotides outside the gene matches: 4. Germline CDR1 SGHAT, CDR2 FQNNGV. The CDR3 has 13 residues. As DNA, the CDR3 is TGTGCCAGCAGCTTAGGGACTAGGAACGAGCAGTTCTTC. It specifies CASSLGTRNEQFF.

The J gene is TRBJ1-3, the V gene TRBV4-1; the D is unclear. Trimming took 0 bases from V and 3 from J, leaving 12 bases between them. CDR1 MGHRA and CDR2 YSYEKL come from the germline V gene. The CDR3 consists of 16 residues. The CDR3 nucleotides are TGCGCCAGCAGCCAAGATGTTCTCACAATTGGAAACACCATATATTTT. Its translation: CASSQDVLTIGNTIYF.

The chain employs TRBV18 and TRBJ2-1, with 9 bases identical to TRBD1. CDR1 is KGHSH and CDR2 is LQKENI in the germline V gene. The CDR3 runs 14 residues. V shed 4 bases and J 6 bases; nucleotides not matched to a gene: 4. The CDR3, as DNA: TGTGCCAGCTCACTAGGGACAGGGTCCAATGAGCAGTTCTTC. Its translation is CASSLGTGSNEQFF.

J is TRBJ2-7 and V is TRBV19, with TRBD2 as a possible D gene (6 bases). Trimming left V 7 bases short and J 4 bases short, with 20 bases between. The V gene's germline CDR1 is LNHDA and CDR2 SQIVND (reference sequence). The CDR3 spans 15 residues. The CDR3 loop reads CASTIAPGEVYEQYF. CDR3 nucleotides: TGTGCCAGTACCATAGCGCCGGGGGAAGTGTACGAGCAGTACTTC.

The rearrangement links TRBV6-2 or TRBV6-3 to TRBJ1-2; D possibly corresponds to TRBD1 (5 bases). The CDR3 spans 14 residues. V dropped 5 bases and J dropped 3 bases, with 13 bases sitting between them. The V gene's germline CDR1 is MNHEY and CDR2 SVGEGT. This CDR3 is CASSPDILYYGYTF. The CDR3 DNA reads as TGTGCCAGCAGTCCGGACATACTATACTATGGCTACACCTTC.

The chain couples TRBV3-1 (or the pseudogene TRBV3-2) to TRBJ1-2; D ambiguous. The germline gives CDR1 LGHDT, CDR2 YNNKEL (reference sequence). Trimming cost V 4 bases and J 8 bases, with 8 bases left between them. The CDR3 loop spans 11 amino acids. CDR3 in DNA: TGTGCCAGCAGCCTTTTGGGCGGCTACACCTTC. Translation: CASSLLGGYTF.